This is a list of T cell receptor beta chains from one sample in a study of control samples from healthy donors and cancer patients. Sequenced by immunoSEQ multiplex PCR; TCRdb stores in-frame clones only, minus some. The data contain approximately 140,000 clones, 80% to 95% of them singletons. The sample comprised blood. The source of these receptors is a man between 18 and 35 years old in good health. The CDR3 runs from the conserved cysteine through the conserved F or W. D genes are given only for firm matches. Size values are once, few and many counts, or a class for expanded clones, and some rows have none.

D gene: .; V gene: TRBV7-9; clone size: .; J gene: TRBJ2-2; CDR3 protein: CASSLDSPPGELFF; CDR3 DNA: TGTGCCAGCAGCTTAGATAGCCCCCCCGGGGAGCTGTTTTTT
D gene: .; V gene: TRBV5-1; clone size: .; J gene: TRBJ2-7; CDR3 protein: CASSLEISYEQYF; CDR3 DNA: TGCGCCAGCAGCTTAGAAATCTCCTACGAGCAGTACTTC
D gene: TRBD1; V gene: TRBV27; clone size: .; J gene: TRBJ1-2; CDR3 protein: CASSIRTGGHGYTF; CDR3 DNA: TGTGCCAGCAGTATACGGACAGGGGGTCATGGCTACACCTTC
D gene: TRBD1; V gene: TRBV2; clone size: .; J gene: TRBJ1-5; CDR3 protein: CASSPGTGSLGNQPQHF; CDR3 DNA: TGTGCCAGCAGCCCTGGGACAGGGAGCTTGGGCAATCAGCCCCAGCATTTT
D gene: TRBD2; V gene: TRBV6-2/TRBV6-3; clone size: .; J gene: TRBJ2-1; CDR3 protein: CASSWLAGGPASYNEQFF; CDR3 DNA: TGTGCCAGCAGTTGGCTAGCGGGGGGGCCGGCGTCCTACAATGAGCAGTTCTTC
D gene: .; V gene: TRBV19; clone size: .; J gene: TRBJ1-1; CDR3 protein: CASSIYLNTEAFF; CDR3 DNA: TGTGCCAGTAGTATTTACTTGAACACTGAAGCTTTCTTT
D gene: TRBD1; V gene: TRBV19; clone size: .; J gene: TRBJ2-3; CDR3 protein: CASSTPRTGAVVTQYF; CDR3 DNA: TGTGCCAGTAGTACGCCCCGGACAGGGGCTGTAGTTACGCAGTATTTT
D gene: .; V gene: TRBV6-5; clone size: .; J gene: TRBJ1-2; CDR3 protein: CASSYRGGGYTF; CDR3 DNA: TGTGCCAGCAGTTATAGGGGGGGTGGCTACACCTTC
D gene: TRBD1; V gene: TRBV30; clone size: .; J gene: TRBJ2-1; CDR3 protein: CAWSVGTGTDEQFF; CDR3 DNA: TGTGCCTGGAGTGTAGGGACAGGGACCGATGAGCAGTTCTTC
D gene: TRBD2; V gene: TRBV6-5; clone size: .; J gene: TRBJ2-1; CDR3 protein: CASSFRREFGEQFF; CDR3 DNA: TGTGCCAGCAGTTTCCGGCGGGAGTTCGGGGAGCAGTTCTTC
D gene: TRBD2; V gene: TRBV5-1; clone size: .; J gene: TRBJ2-7; CDR3 protein: CASSLRLSSGGEGEQYF; CDR3 DNA: TGCGCCAGCAGCTTGAGACTCTCTAGCGGGGGGGAAGGAGAGCAGTACTTC
D gene: TRBD2; V gene: TRBV25-1; clone size: .; J gene: TRBJ2-7; CDR3 protein: CASSDLGSGRFNEQYF; CDR3 DNA: TGTGCCAGCAGTGATTTGGGGAGCGGGAGGTTCAACGAGCAGTACTTC
D gene: .; V gene: TRBV7-2; clone size: .; J gene: TRBJ2-1; CDR3 protein: CASSRTNNEQFF; CDR3 DNA: TGTGCCAGCAGCCGGACTAACAATGAGCAGTTCTTC
D gene: .; V gene: TRBV9; clone size: .; J gene: TRBJ1-2; CDR3 protein: CASSGAATYTF; CDR3 DNA: TGTGCCAGCAGCGGAGCGGCCACCTACACCTTC
D gene: .; V gene: TRBV28; clone size: .; J gene: TRBJ2-1; CDR3 protein: CASSFAREQFF; CDR3 DNA: TGTGCCAGCAGTTTCGCCCGGGAGCAGTTCTTC
D gene: .; V gene: TRBV12-3/TRBV12-4; clone size: .; J gene: TRBJ1-2; CDR3 protein: CASIWGWAYGYTF; CDR3 DNA: TGTGCCAGCATTTGGGGCTGGGCCTATGGCTACACCTTC
D gene: .; V gene: TRBV5-1; clone size: .; J gene: TRBJ1-2; CDR3 protein: CASSTREYGYTF; CDR3 DNA: TGCGCCAGCAGTACCCGGGAATATGGCTACACCTTC
D gene: .; V gene: TRBV6-2/TRBV6-3; clone size: .; J gene: TRBJ2-5; CDR3 protein: CASSYWQQRKETQYF; CDR3 DNA: TGTGCCAGCAGTTACTGGCAGCAGAGAAAAGAGACCCAGTACTTC
D gene: .; V gene: TRBV30; clone size: .; J gene: TRBJ1-1; CDR3 protein: CAWSVTVGAFF; CDR3 DNA: TGTGCCTGGAGTGTGACGGTCGGGGCTTTCTTT
D gene: .; V gene: TRBV7-9; clone size: .; J gene: TRBJ1-3; CDR3 protein: CASAGDVLSGNTIYF; CDR3 DNA: TGTGCCAGCGCCGGGGACGTTCTCTCTGGAAACACCATATATTTT
D gene: TRBD1; V gene: TRBV5-1; clone size: .; J gene: TRBJ1-2; CDR3 protein: CASSFLAGQGLSGYTF; CDR3 DNA: TGCGCCAGCAGCTTTTTGGCCGGACAGGGGCTCTCTGGCTACACCTTC
D gene: TRBD2; V gene: TRBV7-6; clone size: .; J gene: TRBJ2-1; CDR3 protein: CASSPKGLAGYNEQFF; CDR3 DNA: TGTGCCAGCAGCCCCAAAGGACTAGCGGGCTACAATGAGCAGTTCTTC
D gene: .; V gene: TRBV10-3; clone size: once; J gene: TRBJ2-1; CDR3 protein: CAIGVGSNEQFF; CDR3 DNA: TGTGCCATCGGGGTAGGATCCAATGAGCAGTTCTTC
D gene: TRBD1; V gene: TRBV29-1; clone size: .; J gene: TRBJ1-1; CDR3 protein: CSVYKQGAWTTEAFF; CDR3 DNA: TGCAGCGTTTATAAACAGGGGGCTTGGACCACTGAAGCTTTCTTT
D gene: TRBD2; V gene: TRBV19; clone size: .; J gene: TRBJ2-6; CDR3 protein: CASSSSGRASGANVLTF; CDR3 DNA: TGTGCCAGTAGTAGTAGCGGGAGGGCATCTGGGGCCAACGTCCTGACTTTC
D gene: .; V gene: TRBV9; clone size: .; J gene: TRBJ2-3; CDR3 protein: CASREDLTDTQYF; CDR3 DNA: TGTGCCAGCAGAGAAGACCTCACAGATACGCAGTATTTT
D gene: .; V gene: TRBV7-6; clone size: .; J gene: TRBJ1-3; CDR3 protein: CASSLTYSGNTIYF; CDR3 DNA: TGTGCCAGCAGCTTAACCTACTCTGGAAACACCATATATTTT
D gene: .; V gene: TRBV12-3/TRBV12-4; clone size: .; J gene: TRBJ2-7; CDR3 protein: CASSLAWYEQYF; CDR3 DNA: TGTGCCAGCAGTTTAGCCTGGTACGAGCAGTACTTC
D gene: TRBD2; V gene: TRBV12-5; clone size: .; J gene: TRBJ2-3; CDR3 protein: CASGRGLAGGPETQYF; CDR3 DNA: TGTGCTAGTGGTCGGGGACTAGCGGGGGGGCCAGAGACGCAGTATTTT
D gene: .; V gene: TRBV5-8; clone size: .; J gene: TRBJ1-2; CDR3 protein: CASSVRLQGDGYTF; CDR3 DNA: TGTGCCAGCAGCGTACGACTCCAAGGTGATGGCTACACCTTC
D gene: .; V gene: TRBV7-2; clone size: .; J gene: TRBJ2-7; CDR3 protein: CASSLDLGGSYEQYF; CDR3 DNA: TGTGCCAGCAGTCTTGACCTGGGGGGCTCCTACGAGCAGTACTTC
D gene: .; V gene: TRBV4-1; clone size: few; J gene: TRBJ1-2; CDR3 protein: CASSQAAGRGTLSNGYTF; CDR3 DNA: TGCGCCAGCAGCCAAGCCGCAGGACGCGGAACATTGAGCAATGGCTACACCTTC
D gene: .; V gene: TRBV27; clone size: .; J gene: TRBJ2-3; CDR3 protein: CASSLSMSTDTQYF; CDR3 DNA: TGTGCCAGCAGTTTATCGATGAGCACAGATACGCAGTATTTT
D gene: .; V gene: TRBV2; clone size: .; J gene: TRBJ1-2; CDR3 protein: CASGKTGFDYGYTF; CDR3 DNA: TGTGCCAGCGGAAAAACAGGGTTTGACTATGGCTACACCTTC
D gene: .; V gene: TRBV5-1; clone size: .; J gene: TRBJ1-1; CDR3 protein: CASSPRTDTEAFF; CDR3 DNA: TGCGCCAGCAGCCCTAGGACAGACACTGAAGCTTTCTTT
D gene: TRBD1; V gene: TRBV7-2; clone size: .; J gene: TRBJ1-3; CDR3 protein: CASSQITGVAGNTIYF; CDR3 DNA: TGTGCCAGCAGCCAAATTACAGGGGTCGCTGGAAACACCATATATTTT
D gene: TRBD2; V gene: TRBV30; clone size: .; J gene: TRBJ2-5; CDR3 protein: CAWSPVAGRVETQYF; CDR3 DNA: TGTGCCTGGTCGCCCGTAGCCGGGAGGGTGGAGACCCAGTACTTC
D gene: .; V gene: TRBV3-1/TRBV3-2; clone size: .; J gene: TRBJ2-2; CDR3 protein: CASSHLSTGELFF; CDR3 DNA: TGTGCCAGCAGCCATCTATCTACCGGGGAGCTGTTTTTT
D gene: .; V gene: TRBV30; clone size: .; J gene: TRBJ2-7; CDR3 protein: CACTPPGAGWEQYF; CDR3 DNA: TGTGCCTGCACCCCCCCAGGGGCGGGGTGGGAGCAGTACTTC
D gene: .; V gene: TRBV6-5; clone size: .; J gene: TRBJ1-4; CDR3 protein: CASSLTGIEKLFF; CDR3 DNA: TGTGCCAGCAGCCTAACAGGGATTGAAAAACTGTTTTTT
D gene: .; V gene: TRBV12-3/TRBV12-4; clone size: .; J gene: TRBJ2-5; CDR3 protein: CASSLWEAQYF; CDR3 DNA: TGTGCCAGCAGCCTATGGGAGGCCCAGTACTTC
D gene: TRBD2; V gene: TRBV29-1; clone size: once; J gene: TRBJ2-2; CDR3 protein: CSARTSGGSNTGELFF; CDR3 DNA: TGCAGCGCTCGGACTAGCGGGGGGTCGAACACCGGGGAGCTGTTTTTT
D gene: TRBD1; V gene: TRBV5-6; clone size: .; J gene: TRBJ2-1; CDR3 protein: CASSFTGGGYGHEQFF; CDR3 DNA: TGTGCCAGCAGCTTTACAGGGGGCGGGTATGGTCACGAGCAGTTCTTC
D gene: .; V gene: TRBV24-1; clone size: .; J gene: TRBJ2-7; CDR3 protein: CATQGVGSYEQYF; CDR3 DNA: TGTGCCACTCAGGGTGTGGGCTCCTACGAGCAGTACTTC
D gene: .; V gene: TRBV14; clone size: .; J gene: TRBJ2-3; CDR3 protein: CASSQDRRGGTDTQYF; CDR3 DNA: TGTGCCAGCAGCCAAGATCGGCGAGGGGGCACAGATACGCAGTATTTT
D gene: TRBD1; V gene: TRBV15; clone size: .; J gene: TRBJ1-3; CDR3 protein: CATHQTNRGSGNTIYF; CDR3 DNA: TGTGCCACCCACCAAACCAACAGGGGATCTGGAAACACCATATATTTT
D gene: .; V gene: TRBV30; clone size: once; J gene: TRBJ1-4; CDR3 protein: CAWSVTRTNEKLFF; CDR3 DNA: TGTGCCTGGAGTGTAACCCGAACTAATGAAAAACTGTTTTTT
D gene: .; V gene: TRBV10-3; clone size: .; J gene: TRBJ2-3; CDR3 protein: CAISGGLADTQYF; CDR3 DNA: TGTGCCATCAGTGGGGGACTCGCAGATACGCAGTATTTT
D gene: .; V gene: TRBV12-3/TRBV12-4; clone size: .; J gene: TRBJ2-7; CDR3 protein: CASSSSHRAAQYF; CDR3 DNA: TGTGCCAGCAGTTCCTCACACAGGGCGGCGCAGTACTTC
D gene: .; V gene: TRBV30; clone size: once; J gene: TRBJ2-2; CDR3 protein: CAWSVQIGELFF; CDR3 DNA: TGTGCCTGGAGTGTACAGATCGGGGAGCTGTTTTTT
D gene: .; V gene: TRBV19; clone size: .; J gene: TRBJ1-6; CDR3 protein: CASSSRDLWNSPLHF; CDR3 DNA: TGTGCCAGTAGTAGCCGGGACCTATGGAATTCACCCCTCCACTTT
D gene: .; V gene: TRBV7-9; clone size: once; J gene: TRBJ2-1; CDR3 protein: CASHKTAAKPYNEQFF; CDR3 DNA: TGTGCCAGTCACAAGACAGCTGCAAAGCCATACAATGAGCAGTTCTTC
D gene: TRBD1; V gene: TRBV3-1/TRBV3-2; clone size: .; J gene: TRBJ1-1; CDR3 protein: CATFARTGGADTEAFF; CDR3 DNA: TGTGCCACTTTCGCCCGGACAGGGGGCGCGGACACTGAAGCTTTCTTT
D gene: .; V gene: TRBV24-1; clone size: .; J gene: TRBJ2-7; CDR3 protein: CATQYGHSSYEQYF; CDR3 DNA: TGTGCCACGCAGTACGGGCACAGCTCCTACGAGCAGTACTTC